The rows below give T cell receptor beta chains drawn from one sample of a study of OX40 agonist ivuxolimab in advanced cancers. The method was immunoSEQ multiplex PCR; TCRdb's version includes in-frame clones alone and lacks a portion of them. The table has approximately 82,000 clones, around four fifths seen once. This sample comprised CD4+ or CD8+ T cells sorted from blood, obtained in a trial of the OX40 agonist ivuxolimab. The receptors stem from an adult with an advanced solid tumor such as melanoma, head and neck, liver or kidney cancer. CDR3s include the opening cysteine and the closing phenylalanine or tryptophan. A D gene is named only where the DNA matches it firmly. Not all rows give a size; the values are once, few, many and, for expanded clones, a class.

>-|TRBV7-9|TRBJ2-1|13|-
CASSLLATGEQFF
TGTGCCAGCAGCTTACTAGCCACCGGCGAGCAGTTCTTC
>-|TRBV4-1|TRBJ2-3|16|TRBD2
CASSQIGTSGSDTQYF
TGCGCCAGCAGCCAGATAGGGACTAGCGGGTCGGATACGCAGTATTTT
>-|TRBV7-6|TRBJ2-5|16|TRBD2
CASSRTFGGGQETQYF
TGTGCCAGCAGCCGGACTTTCGGCGGGGGGCAAGAGACCCAGTACTTC
>few|TRBV27|TRBJ2-3|16|-
CASSDWATRNTDTQYF
TGTGCCAGCAGTGACTGGGCCACCAGAAACACAGATACGCAGTATTTT
>-|TRBV9|TRBJ2-7|15|-
CASSVGGTYPYEQYF
TGTGCCAGCAGCGTAGGGGGGACCTACCCCTACGAGCAGTACTTC
>-|TRBV5-8|TRBJ1-2|11|-
CASSQWSGYTF
TGTGCCAGCAGCCAATGGAGTGGCTACACCTTC
>-|TRBV9|TRBJ1-2|16|TRBD1
CASSATGTAYNYGYTF
TGTGCCAGCAGCGCGACCGGGACAGCGTATAACTATGGCTACACCTTC
>-|TRBV11-2|TRBJ2-1|16|-
CASSLGLRFEWNEQFF
TGTGCCAGCAGCCTAGGGTTGCGGTTCGAGTGGAATGAGCAGTTCTTC
>-|TRBV19|TRBJ2-1|17|-
CASSIDLEGAKHNEQFF
TGTGCCAGTAGTATAGATCTCGAGGGAGCGAAGCACAATGAGCAGTTCTTC
>once|TRBV30|TRBJ2-7|15|TRBD2
CAWMKNGGGTYEQYF
TGTGCCTGGATGAAAAACGGGGGAGGGACCTACGAGCAGTACTTC
>-|TRBV29-1|TRBJ2-5|14|TRBD2
CSVDGGLALETQYF
TGCAGCGTTGACGGGGGACTAGCTCTTGAGACCCAGTACTTC
>once|TRBV6-5|TRBJ1-2|13|-
CASSYDQNYGYTF
TGTGCCAGCAGTTACGATCAGAACTATGGCTACACCTTC
>-|TRBV4-3|TRBJ1-5|21|TRBD1
CASSQDDRASGLRLNIQPQHF
TGCGCCAGCAGCCAAGATGACAGGGCAAGTGGGTTGAGGCTGAATATTCAGCCCCAGCATTTT
>-|TRBV7-2|TRBJ2-3|14|-
CASSRTPGTDTQYF
TGTGCCAGCAGCCGAACCCCAGGGACAGATACGCAGTATTTT
>-|TRBV6-5|TRBJ1-4|15|TRBD1
CASNRQGGINEKLFF
TGTGCCAGCAATCGACAGGGAGGAATTAATGAAAAACTGTTTTTT
>-|TRBV30|TRBJ2-1|15|TRBD2
CAWSPPGLDYNEQFF
TGTGCCTGGAGTCCCCCGGGACTAGATTACAATGAGCAGTTCTTC
>-|TRBV19|TRBJ2-1|15|-
CASRGNSLSYNEQFF
TGTGCCAGTAGGGGGAATAGCCTCTCCTACAATGAGCAGTTCTTC